This T cell receptor beta chain was identified during a study of blood T cells in healthy people across ages. This CDR3 has 15 residues. Germline trimming cut 10 bases from V and 0 bases from J; bases unmatched to any gene: 9. Study-level points and caveats: Long-lived donors exceeded aged donors in naive CD4+ cells and diversity.

A second PCR of roughly 7 to 11 cycles used a sample-barcoded 5' primer and a J-beta primer mix. Each cDNA molecule was tagged by a template-switch adaptor that had 12 random nucleotides. Each sample yielded at least 2.5 million CDR3-containing paired-end reads. MiXCR was run by TCRdb on the 5' RACE reads, yielding one entry per CDR3 protein. The data show 1.8 million or so distinct CDR3 sequences, with around 42% seen just once and 20% to 25% held by the top ten. As to this clonotype: Antigen unknown.

The chain joins TRBV12-3 or TRBV12-4 to TRBJ2-4, with 7 bases matching TRBD2. The origin of this receptor is a human donor in good health. Specimen: blood. CDR3 bases: TGTGCCACAGGACCGGGCGGGGGAGCCAAAAACATTCAGTACTTC. It codes for CATGPGGGAKNIQYF.